This TCR beta chain was recovered during a study of siplizumab effects on memory and regulatory T cells. Concerning this clone: Its antigen remains unidentified.

The assay was immunoSEQ multiplex PCR, and TCRdb's table has in-frame clones only and misses some. The sample has 100,000 or so clones, 85% to 95% seen once. Study-level results: The Treg-derived share of mappable alloreactive CD4+ clones averaged 68.8% with siplizumab and approximately 30% in controls. Researchers could not give a naive or memory phenotype to roughly 75-95% of proliferating CD4+ or CD8+ clones.

Trimming took 0 bases from V and 1 from J, leaving 6 bases between them. This CDR3 region has 14 residues. Per the germline V gene, CDR1 is LNHNV and CDR2 is YYDKDF (reference sequence). This chain joins TRBV15 and TRBJ1-2; the D is unclear. This TCR derives from a human donor in good health. The sequenced material came from non-Treg CD4+ T cells sorted from blood. The CDR3 sequence: CATSRDRGNYGYTF. In DNA form, the CDR3 reads TGTGCCACCAGCAGAGATCGGGGTAACTATGGCTACACCTTC.